This TCR beta chain was identified during a study of shared clonotypes between healthy human individuals (TCRdb year 2020). Broadly, across the study: The cohort comprised two women and three men aged 18 to 49 years. Between about 0.85 and 9.5 billion PBMCs per donor were obtained by leukapheresis. To increase sequencing depth and limit assay-specific biases, different laboratories used diverse techniques to prepare libraries and sequence TCR repertoires. To estimate repertoire size and how much clonotypes are shared between individuals, the study performed deep sequencing of blood TCR repertoires from a handful of healthy adults. For each donor, CD4 naive and CD4 memory were each run on three plates, CD8 naive on two plates, and CD8 memory on one plate. The paper's findings and limits, for the study overall: When four donors were compared, the shared fraction of clonotypes was about 5.2% for naive CD4, over 3% for naive CD8, roughly 2.5% for memory CD4, and roughly 0.4% for memory CD8. Pairwise subsampling indicated that sequencing depth was expected to affect the degree of clonotype sharing among donors. Estimated clonotype richness was generally larger for naive than for memory subsets. Rarefaction of sorted-subset datasets indicated incomplete sequencing despite the large sequencing depth. Compared with non-shared clonotypes, clonotypes shared by all four sorted-subset donors had higher generation probabilities. The genetic and exposure-history diversity represented was limited by the small number of donors. Sampling was restricted to blood, and TCR repertoires in tissue are likely to differ from TCR repertoires in blood.

In regard to this clone: What antigen it recognizes has not been identified. No base quality values were provided; no much bigger clone lies one nucleotide off.

Taken from cysteine to phenylalanine, the CDR3 has 15 residues. Just CDR3 DNA is preserved here, 45 bases in frame from base 1. Looking up the germline V gene yields CDR1 LGHNA and CDR2 YSLEER. At the junction V is shortened by 8 bases and J by 4 bases; bases outside the gene matches: 13. CD8 naive samples consisted of CD45RO-negative cells that were positively selected for CCR7, yielding a CD45RA+CCR7+ population without TemRA cells. The donors were healthy, HIV-negative adults with no recently reported acute infections or vaccinations. Every donor was a Caucasian adult living in Nashville, Tennessee, USA. Blood was collected by leukapheresis, and PBMCs were isolated by Ficoll-Histopaque density gradient centrifugation and then cryopreserved in liquid nitrogen vapor phase. Analytical flow cytometry was used to check the purity and quantity of every magnetically sorted T cell population. From each sorted fraction, genomic DNA was isolated and quantified by UV absorbance on a Nanodrop 2000c.

Using the deep immunoSEQ assay, multiplex PCR amplified TCR CDR3 regions from genomic DNA. Genomic DNA extracted from each cell subset was distributed evenly over all wells of several immunoSEQ 96-well plates, and each plate served as one replicate. For sorted subsets, approximately 210 ng genomic DNA, equal to tens of thousands of T cell genomes, was loaded into each replicate PCR. The purified libraries were quantified using a Qubit 3.0 fluorometer, sized with a Bioanalyzer 2100, and then quantified again using the KAPA Library Quantification kit. A separate single-read 150-cycle Illumina NextSeq 550 flow cell was used to sequence each immunoSEQ 96-well plate. Regarding the original processing steps: Because the immunoSEQ output held only junctional sequences and lacked quality scores, the filtering could not match the filtering applied to full-length reads. Sequences were annotated with PyIR, a Python wrapper for IgBLAST v1.9, and V/J genes and CDR3 were assigned using IMGT germline references. Reads with weak V/J assignments (E-value above 1e-6), missing CDR3, stop codons, out-of-frame junctions, or ambiguous translated residues were removed. A V3J clonotype was defined by an identical inferred V gene, J gene, and CDR3 amino acid sequence. Percentage overlap between repertoires was calculated by dividing the number of shared unique clonotypes by the size of the smaller repertoire. Richness of each repertoire was evaluated using RTK rarefaction, the Chao1 estimator, and Recon v2.1 estimates of unobserved clonotypes. For all TCRbeta clonotypes obtained by the gDNA method from four donors, generation probabilities were computed with OLGA. As stored in TCRdb, this immuneACCESS dataset retains in-frame rearrangements with V and J assigned. A fraction of the clones does not appear; measured against another copy, unresolved V genes explain less than half of the discrepancy, and the remainder lacks a known reason. The D gene and trimming were derived from the DNA, and the V and J assignments and clone size from that table. A total of fewer than 1 million clones appear in this sample, 96% of them only once. The top ten clones comprise less than 0.25% of the sample.

The chain is encoded by TRBV4-3 joined to TRBJ2-7; a stretch of 8 junction bases matches TRBD2. The specimen was naive CD8+ T cells sorted from blood. This specimen's cell subset or site label, interpreted: CD45RA+CCR7+. The clonotype was recovered from a man under 40 in good health. The CDR3 reads CASAREVGRGYEQYF. In nucleotide form, the sequence is TGCGCCAGCGCCCGGGAGGTCGGGAGGGGGTACGAGCAGTACTTC.